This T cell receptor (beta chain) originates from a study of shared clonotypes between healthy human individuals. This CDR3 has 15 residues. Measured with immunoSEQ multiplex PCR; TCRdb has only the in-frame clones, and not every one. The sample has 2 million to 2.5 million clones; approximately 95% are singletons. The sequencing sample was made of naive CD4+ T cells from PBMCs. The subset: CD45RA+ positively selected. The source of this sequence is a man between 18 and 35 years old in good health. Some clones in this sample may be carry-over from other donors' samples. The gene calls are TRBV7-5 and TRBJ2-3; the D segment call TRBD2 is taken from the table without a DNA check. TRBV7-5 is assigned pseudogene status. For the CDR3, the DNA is TGTGCCAGAAGCCCCAAGCGGGAACCCACAGATACGCAGTATTTT. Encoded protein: CARSPKREPTDTQYF.